The 8 T cell receptor beta chains given below trace back to one sample, sequenced in a study of blood T cell repertoires in COVID-19. Using immunoSEQ multiplex PCR, the repertoire was profiled, and TCRdb retains in-frame clones only, with some absent. The sample shows about 180,000 clones, about 85% of them seen only once. Sequencing was performed on PBMCs or T cells enriched from blood (not recorded which). The source is a woman in her forties with acute COVID-19.

The rearrangement joins TRBV19 to TRBJ2-5, with TRBD2 identical over 7 bases. Trimming took 3 bases from V and 5 from J; bases not matched to a gene: 9. Germline V lookup: CDR1 LNHDA, CDR2 SQIVND (reference sequence). This CDR3 has 15 amino acids. CDR3 region: CASSIPNRGEETQYF. As DNA, the CDR3 is TGTGCCAGTAGTATCCCGAACCGGGGGGAGGAGACCCAGTACTTC.

The gene calls are TRBV5-1 and TRBJ2-3; TRBD1 matches 7 bases. Germline CDR1 SGHRS, CDR2 YFSETQ. The trim removed 4 bases at V and 4 bases at J, leaving 6 bases unmatched. The CDR3 loop spans 14 amino acids. The CDR3 loop is CASSPPQGSDTQYF. The CDR3 DNA is TGCGCCAGCAGCCCACCACAGGGGTCAGATACGCAGTATTTT.

The chain joins TRBV7-2 to TRBJ2-5; possible D gene TRBD1, 5 bases. Between the trimmed V and J ends, which lost 5 bases and 2 bases, there was a span of 12 bases. The CDR3 runs 14 residues. Germline V CDR1 and CDR2: SGHTA, FQGNSA. CDR3 sequence (DNA): TGTGCCAGCAGCCGCCAGGGTTGGCAAGAGACCCAGTACTTC. Translation gives CASSRQGWQETQYF. The variable domain in full, completed from reference TRBV7-2 and TRBJ2-5, reads GAGVSQSPSNKVTEKGKDVELRCDPISGHTALYWYRQSLGQGLEFLIYFQGNSAPDKSGLPSDRFSAERTGGSVSTLTIQRTQQEDSAVYLCASSRQGWQETQYFGPGTRLLVL.

The rearrangement joins TRBV25-1 to TRBJ1-1; D remains ambiguous. This CDR3 region has 12 residues. V lost 3 bases to trimming and J lost 3 bases, with 5 bases between them. Germline CDR1 reads MGHDK; CDR2 reads SYGVNS. The DNA of the CDR3 is TGTGCCAGCAGTGACTATTACACTGAAGCTTTCTTT. Translating gives CASSDYYTEAFF. Complete variable domain (other parts from reference TRBV25-1 and TRBJ1-1): EADIYQTPRYLVIGTGKKITLECSQTMGHDKMYWYQQDPGMELHLIHYSYGVNSTEKGDLSSESTVSRIRTEHFPLTLESARPSHTSQYLCASSDYYTEAFFGQGTRLTVV.

This chain links TRBV6-1 with TRBJ1-2; unclear D gene. The length of the CDR3 is 14 residues. CDR1 and CDR2 (germline): MNHNS, SASEGT. V was clipped by 2 bases and J by 7 bases, with 14 bases between them. The CDR3: CASSELSGQGGYTF. In DNA, the CDR3 is TGTGCCAGCAGTGAACTCTCTGGGCAAGGTGGCTACACCTTC.

The gene calls are TRBV2 and TRBJ1-2; 9 nucleotides line up with TRBD1. The J segment lost 4 bases and the V segment lost 1 base, leaving 4 bases of the junction unmatched. CDR3 size: 15 residues. Germline CDR1 and CDR2: SNHLY and FYNNEI. CDR3 in DNA: TGTGCCAGCAGTGAAGGGACAGGGGAGCCCTATGGCTACACCTTC. It specifies CASSEGTGEPYGYTF.

The chain is built from TRBV6-5 and TRBJ1-1; 7 bases are shared with TRBD1. The germline V gene has CDR1 MNHEY and CDR2 SVGAGI. Losses at the gene ends were 7 bases for V and 5 bases for J; bases not matched to a gene: 13. CDR3 length equals 15 residues. The CDR3 reads CASTTGQAGGTEAFF. CDR3 DNA: TGTGCCAGCACCACAGGACAGGCAGGGGGGACTGAAGCTTTCTTT.

The J gene is TRBJ1-1, the V gene TRBV13; D is uncertain. Trimming left V 5 bases short and J 1 base short, with 8 bases between. The CDR3 runs 13 residues. Germline V CDR1 and CDR2: PRHDT, FYEKMQ (reference sequence). The CDR3 DNA is TGTGCCAGCAGCGATACTACGAACACTGAAGCTTTCTTT. Protein product: CASSDTTNTEAFF. The full variable domain, rest sourced from reference TRBV13 and TRBJ1-1, is AAGVIQSPRHLIKEKRETATLKCYPIPRHDTVYWYQQGPGQDPQFLISFYEKMQSDKGSIPDRFSAQQFSDYHSELNMSSLELGDSALYFCASSDTTNTEAFFGQGTRLTVV.